These 25 T cell receptor beta chains were all obtained from the same sample, sequenced in a study of CD8 T cells in Susac syndrome. Random-hexamer reverse transcription was applied to 0.5 to 1 ug RNA. MiXCR was run by TCRdb on the immunoSEQ multiplex PCR reads, yielding one entry per CDR3 protein. This table holds roughly 170,000 distinct CDR3 sequences, about 93% found once. The source material was CD4+ T cells from PBMCs. The origin of the receptors is a human donor with multiple sclerosis.

The chain recombines TRBV30 with TRBJ1-1; D not resolved. Germline-derived CDR1 and CDR2 are GTSNPN and SVGIG (reference sequence). V gave up 2 bases and J gave up 1 base, with 23 bases separating them. The CDR3 totals 18 residues. CDR3 protein: CAWSHTAGTVLPNTEAFF. The DNA of the CDR3 is TGTGCCTGGAGTCATACGGCAGGCACCGTTCTCCCGAACACTGAAGCTTTCTTT.

The V call is TRBV2, the J call TRBJ1-1; the D gene is possibly TRBD1 (5 bases). The germline CDR1 and CDR2 sequences are SNHLY and FYNNEI. The V and J ends lost 6 bases and 5 bases respectively, with 16 bases between them. The CDR3 loop spans 14 amino acids. CDR3 sequence (DNA): TGTGCCAGCAGAGGACTTAAAGGGGCAACTGAAGCTTTCTTT. Amino acids: CASRGLKGATEAFF. Full variable domain (missing parts from reference TRBV2 and TRBJ1-1): EPEVTQTPSHQVTQMGQEVILRCVPISNHLYFYWYRQILGQKVEFLVSFYNNEISEKSEIFDDQFSVERPDGSNFTLKIRSTKLEDSAMYFCASRGLKGATEAFFGQGTRLTVV.

This sequence joins TRBV5-1 and TRBJ2-5, with 14 bases identical to TRBD2. Looked up from germline, CDR1 is SGHRS and CDR2 is YFSETQ. The ends lost 4 bases at V and 2 bases at J; junction bases unmatched: 7. The CDR3 covers 17 residues. CDR3 nucleotide sequence: TGCGCCAGCAGCCCCGGACTAGCGGGGGGTCGTCAAGAGACCCAGTACTTC. Translated: CASSPGLAGGRQETQYF. Full variable domain (remainder filled in from reference TRBV5-1 and TRBJ2-5): KAGVTQTPRYLIKTRGQQVTLSCSPISGHRSVSWYQQTPGQGLQFLFEYFSETQRNKGNFPGRFSGRQFSNSRSEMNVSTLELGDSALYLCASSPGLAGGRQETQYFGPGTRLLVL.

This clonotype was recorded only once. This sequence joins TRBV2 and TRBJ1-1; D remains ambiguous. Germline-derived CDR1 and CDR2 are SNHLY and FYNNEI. CDR3 length: 13 amino acids. V was shortened by 8 bases and J by 5 bases, with 15 bases between the two germline ends. CDR3 sequence reads: CASLSEGGTEAFF. CDR3 coding DNA: TGTGCCAGCCTGAGTGAGGGCGGGACTGAAGCTTTCTTT.

The chain employs TRBV30 and TRBJ2-1; 12 bases align to TRBD2. V lost 2 bases to trimming and J lost 8 bases; unmatched junction nucleotides: 7. The germline gives CDR1 GTSNPN, CDR2 SVGIG (reference sequence). The CDR3 covers 15 residues. The CDR3 region is CAWSFLAGGQYEQFF. CDR3 in DNA: TGTGCCTGGAGTTTCCTAGCGGGGGGGCAGTATGAGCAGTTCTTC.

The rearrangement joins TRBV4-1 to TRBJ2-7; TRBD1 or TRBD2 may be the D gene (5 bases each). Deletions cut 1 base from V and 4 bases from J, with 26 bases between. Germline CDR1 and CDR2: MGHRA and YSYEKL. The CDR3 consists of 19 residues. The CDR3 protein is CASSQGGPDGLRIAYEQYF. CDR3 coding DNA: TGCGCCAGCAGCCAAGGGGGCCCGGACGGTTTACGTATAGCGTACGAGCAGTACTTC.

The rearrangement joins TRBV7-2 to TRBJ1-2; possibly TRBD1 for D (5 bases). This CDR3 comprises 13 residues. Germline V gene lookup returns CDR1 SGHTA and CDR2 FQGNSA. The ends were cut back, 3 bases at V and 5 bases at J, with 10 bases in the middle. The CDR3 DNA reads as TGTGCCAGCAGCTTGGACAAGCAATATGGCTACACCTTC. Translated, it gives CASSLDKQYGYTF.

This chain uses TRBV28 with TRBJ2-7, with D possibly being TRBD2 (6 bases). The CDR3 loop spans 12 amino acids. CDR1 and CDR2 (germline): MDHEN, SYDVKM. V was pared by 7 bases and J by 3 bases, with 10 bases between. CDR3 coding DNA: TGTGCCAGCACCGGGGGACTCTACGAGCAGTACTTC. Translation: CASTGGLYEQYF.

This clonotype was recorded once. The rearrangement joins TRBV10-3 to TRBJ2-5, with D perhaps assigned TRBD1 or TRBD2 (6 bases each). Germline-derived CDR1 and CDR2 are ENHRY and SYGVKD. This CDR3 has 13 residues. Between the trimmed V and J ends, which lost 6 bases and 5 bases, there was a span of 13 bases. This CDR3 is CAIRRQEGETQYF. CDR3 sequence (DNA): TGTGCCATCAGACGACAGGAGGGGGAGACCCAGTACTTC.

The table lists this clonotype with a count of one. The rearrangement uses TRBV27 and TRBJ1-2, with D unresolved. Germline V CDR1 and CDR2: MNHEY, SMNVEV (reference sequence). With 6 bases removed from V and 8 bases from J, the gap between germline ends came to 22 bases. The CDR3 has 15 residues. The CDR3 region has the DNA TGTGCCAGCAGGGGTTACGGAGCAGCCCTCGGGGGCTACACCTTC. This translates into CASRGYGAALGGYTF.

The gene calls are TRBV6-2 or TRBV6-3 and TRBJ2-5; 9 positions match TRBD2. The CDR3 runs to 16 residues. The ends lost 4 bases at V and 5 bases at J; junction bases unmatched: 11. Germline V gene data show CDR1 as MNHEY and CDR2 as SVGEGT. CDR3 region: CASSSSGLAGFETQYF. In DNA form, the CDR3 reads TGTGCCAGCAGTTCCTCCGGCCTAGCGGGATTTGAGACCCAGTACTTC.

The chain recombines TRBV14 with TRBJ2-3; a weak D match, TRBD1 (6 bases). V lost 4 bases and J 0 bases, leaving 11 bases between the germline ends. CDR1 SGHDN and CDR2 FVKESK come from the germline V gene. This CDR3 contains 15 residues. In DNA form, the CDR3 reads TGTGCCAGCAGCCTGAAAGGGGGAAGCACAGATACGCAGTATTTT. This sequence encodes CASSLKGGSTDTQYF. The variable domain in full, with the rest retrieved from reference TRBV14 and TRBJ2-3, is EAGVTQFPSHSVIEKGQTVTLRCDPISGHDNLYWYRRVMGKEIKFLLHFVKESKQDESGMPNNRFLAERTGGTYSTLKVQPAELEDSGVYFCASSLKGGSTDTQYFGPGTRLTVL.

The gene calls are TRBV12-3 or TRBV12-4 and TRBJ2-3; 14 nucleotides line up with TRBD2. The CDR3 consists of 15 residues. The junction had 4 bases not matched to a gene; V was cut back by 7 bases and J by 4 bases. The CDR3 DNA reads as TGTGCCAGCATCATGGGACTAGCGGGAGCAGATACGCAGTATTTT. Its translation is CASIMGLAGADTQYF.

This clonotype was observed a single time. The chain combines TRBV27 with TRBJ2-1; TRBD2 matches 8 bases. CDR3 size: 16 residues. With V trimmed by 5 bases and J by 2 bases, 8 bases remained unmatched. CDR1 is MNHEY, CDR2 SMNVEV, per germline (reference sequence). For the CDR3, the DNA is TGTGCCAGCAGTAAAAGAGCGGGAGTGGCCTACAATGAGCAGTTCTTC. Amino acid sequence: CASSKRAGVAYNEQFF.

CDR3 protein: CASSQVPGQGFEQYF. The CDR3 nucleotides read TGCGCCAGCAGCCAAGTTCCGGGACAGGGGTTCGAGCAGTACTTC. The chain recombines TRBV4-1 with TRBJ2-7; TRBD1 agrees at 10 bases. Germline lookup yields CDR1 MGHRA and CDR2 YSYEKL. CDR3 length: 15 residues. With 1 base clipped from V and 6 bases from J, the junction kept 6 bases outside the gene matches.

This chain joins TRBV28 and TRBJ2-7, with D uncertain. Looked up from germline, CDR1 is MDHEN and CDR2 is SYDVKM. The CDR3 extends over 12 amino acids. Between the trimmed V and J ends, which lost 1 base and 4 bases, there was a span of 5 bases. The CDR3 spells CASSLYGYEQYF. The CDR3 DNA follows: TGTGCCAGCAGTTTATATGGGTACGAGCAGTACTTC.

The chain couples TRBV28 to TRBJ2-7, with unresolved D. Germline assignment: CDR1 MDHEN and CDR2 SYDVKM. The CDR3 contains 11 residues. Trimming left V 5 bases short and J 5 bases short, with 7 bases between. In DNA, the CDR3 is TGTGCCAGCAGTCTCTTACACGAGCAGTACTTC. As protein: CASSLLHEQYF.

This clonotype was detected only once. V is TRBV19 and J is TRBJ2-1; D is possibly TRBD2 (5 bases). Germline V lookup: CDR1 LNHDA, CDR2 SQIVND (reference sequence). V was clipped by 1 base and J by 0 bases, with 16 bases between them. The CDR3 totals 18 residues. The CDR3 is CASSIGGPAQSSYNEQFF. DNA for the CDR3: TGTGCCAGTAGTATAGGAGGGCCGGCGCAGAGCTCCTACAATGAGCAGTTCTTC. Full variable domain (rest looked up from reference TRBV19 and TRBJ2-1): DGGITQSPKYLFRKEGQNVTLSCEQNLNHDAMYWYRQDPGQGLRLIYYSQIVNDFQKGDIAEGYSVSREKKESFPLTVTSAQKNPTAFYLCASSIGGPAQSSYNEQFFGPGTRLTVL.

This chain links TRBV20-1 with TRBJ1-4; D call uncertain. CDR3 length equals 18 residues. The V end lost 1 base, the J end lost 0 bases, and 18 bases lay between the germline ends. Germline CDR1 DFQATT, CDR2 SNEGSKA (reference sequence). CDR3 sequence: CSARGLQRFGATNEKLFF. The CDR3 nucleotides read TGCAGTGCTAGAGGGTTACAGAGGTTTGGTGCAACTAATGAAAAACTGTTTTTT.

V usage is TRBV6-5 and J usage is TRBJ1-3; D unresolved. The V and J ends lost 0 bases and 0 bases respectively, with 9 bases between them. CDR1 MNHEY and CDR2 SVGAGI come from the germline V gene. CDR3 length: 16 amino acids. The DNA of the CDR3 is TGTGCCAGCAGTTACTCGCTGGCCCTCTCTGGAAACACCATATATTTT. Translated, it gives CASSYSLALSGNTIYF.

The gene calls are TRBV2 and TRBJ2-1, with TRBD2 identical over 11 bases. The CDR3 loop spans 18 amino acids. In germline, CDR1 is SNHLY, CDR2 FYNNEI. V was clipped by 2 bases and J by 5 bases; unmatched bases: 11. The DNA of the CDR3 is TGTGCCAGCAGTGAATGGGGCCCGGGACTAGCGGAGAACAATGAGCAGTTCTTC. Translation gives CASSEWGPGLAENNEQFF.

This clonotype was observed once. V is TRBV1 and J is TRBJ1-4. TRBV1 is an annotated pseudogene. CDR3 length: 12 amino acids. In DNA, the CDR3 is TGCACCAGCAGCCGACTTTATGAAAAACTGTTTTTT. It specifies CTSSRLYEKLFF.

The chain carries TRBV4-1 and TRBJ2-1; 10 bases agree with TRBD2. This CDR3 region has 16 residues. Looked up from germline, CDR1 is MGHRA and CDR2 is YSYEKL. After removal of 10 bases from V and 7 bases from J, the junction contained 16 bases not matched to a gene. CDR3 region: CATRKAAGGPRNEQFF. The CDR3 coding sequence is TGCGCCACCAGAAAAGCAGCGGGAGGGCCAAGGAATGAGCAGTTCTTC.

The V gene is TRBV20-1, the J gene TRBJ2-2; 7 positions agree with TRBD1. The CDR3 is 16 amino acids. V trimming: 0 bases; J trimming: 5 bases; junction bases outside the gene matches: 9. Germline CDR1 reads DFQATT; CDR2 reads SNEGSKA (reference sequence). The CDR3 DNA follows: TGCAGTGCTAGAGATCCCCGACAGGGTGAAACCGGGGAGCTGTTTTTT. Its protein is CSARDPRQGETGELFF.

This sequence joins TRBV10-2 and TRBJ1-2; 7 bases line up with TRBD1. Germline CDR1 is WSHSY and CDR2 is SAAADI. The CDR3 extends over 13 amino acids. The junction had 5 bases not matched to a gene; V was cut back by 8 bases and J by 2 bases. This CDR3 reads CASQDRINYGYTF. The CDR3 coding sequence is TGCGCCAGCCAGGACAGGATAAACTATGGCTACACCTTC.